This T cell receptor (beta chain) stems from a study of cytomegalovirus exposure and HLA in healthy donors. V shed 7 bases and J shed 5 bases, with 17 bases lying between them. The germline gives CDR1 SNHLY, CDR2 FYNNEI. This CDR3 has 14 residues. The primer mix had 60 Vbeta and 13 Jbeta primers. Using immunoSEQ multiplex PCR, the repertoire was profiled, and TCRdb retains in-frame clones only, with some absent. The sample lists 75,000 or so clones, approximately 81% seen once, with about a fifth in the top ten. The sequence derives from a woman aged 25 to 39 in good health and CMV-seropositive. Sequencing was performed on PBMCs. V is TRBV2 and J is TRBJ2-5, with a possible D match to TRBD1 (7 bases). Here the CDR3 DNA reads TGTGCCAGCAAGTTCGGAGGGGGCCTGGAGACCCAGTACTTC. The encoded protein is CASKFGGGLETQYF.